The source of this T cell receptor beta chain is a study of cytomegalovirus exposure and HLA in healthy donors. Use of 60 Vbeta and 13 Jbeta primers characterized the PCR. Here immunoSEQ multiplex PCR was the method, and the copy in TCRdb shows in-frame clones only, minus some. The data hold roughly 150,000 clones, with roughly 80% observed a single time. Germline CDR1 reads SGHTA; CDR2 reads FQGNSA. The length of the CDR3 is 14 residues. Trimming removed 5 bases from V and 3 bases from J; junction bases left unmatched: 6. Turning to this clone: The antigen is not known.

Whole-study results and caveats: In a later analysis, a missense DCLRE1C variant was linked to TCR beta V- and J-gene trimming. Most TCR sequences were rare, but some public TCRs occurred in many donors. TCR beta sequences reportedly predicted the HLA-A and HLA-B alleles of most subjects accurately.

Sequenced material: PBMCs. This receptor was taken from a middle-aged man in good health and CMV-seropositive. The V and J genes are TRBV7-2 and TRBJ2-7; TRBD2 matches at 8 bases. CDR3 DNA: TGTGCCAGCAGCCCCCAGCGGGAGAGCTACGAGCAGTACTTC. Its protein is CASSPQRESYEQYF.